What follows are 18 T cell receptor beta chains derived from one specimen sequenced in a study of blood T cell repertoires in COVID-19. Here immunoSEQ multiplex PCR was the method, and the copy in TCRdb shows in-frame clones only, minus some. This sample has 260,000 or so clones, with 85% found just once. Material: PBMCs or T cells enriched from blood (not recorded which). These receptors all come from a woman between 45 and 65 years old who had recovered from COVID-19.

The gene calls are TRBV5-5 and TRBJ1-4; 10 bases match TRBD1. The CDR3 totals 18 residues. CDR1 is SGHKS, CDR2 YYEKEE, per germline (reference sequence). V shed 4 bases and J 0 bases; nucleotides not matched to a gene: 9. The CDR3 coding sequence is TGTGCCAGCAGCCCGATGAGAGGACAGGGGGCAACTAATGAAAAACTGTTTTTT. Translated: CASSPMRGQGATNEKLFF.

The CDR3 spells CASSQVATGRYQETQYF. CDR3 sequence (DNA): TGTGCCAGCAGCCAAGTCGCGACAGGTCGGTACCAAGAGACCCAGTACTTC. The chain combines TRBV3-1 (or the pseudogene TRBV3-2) with TRBJ2-5, with a possible D match to TRBD1 (6 bases). The V gene lost 1 base and the J gene lost 0 bases, with 15 bases spanning the gap. The CDR3 covers 17 residues. The V gene's germline CDR1 is LGHDT and CDR2 YNNKEL (reference sequence).

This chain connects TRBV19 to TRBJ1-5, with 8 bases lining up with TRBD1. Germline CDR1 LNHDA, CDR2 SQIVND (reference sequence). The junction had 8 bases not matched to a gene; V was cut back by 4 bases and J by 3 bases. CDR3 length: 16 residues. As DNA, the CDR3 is TGTGCCAGTAGTAAAACGAGGACAGGGAACAATCAGCCCCAGCATTTT. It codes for CASSKTRTGNNQPQHF.

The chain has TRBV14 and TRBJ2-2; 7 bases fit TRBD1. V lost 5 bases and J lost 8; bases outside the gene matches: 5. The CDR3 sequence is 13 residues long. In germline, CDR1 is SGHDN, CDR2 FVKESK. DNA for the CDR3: TGTGCCAGCAGCGACAGGGTAACAGGGGAGCTGTTTTTT. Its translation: CASSDRVTGELFF.

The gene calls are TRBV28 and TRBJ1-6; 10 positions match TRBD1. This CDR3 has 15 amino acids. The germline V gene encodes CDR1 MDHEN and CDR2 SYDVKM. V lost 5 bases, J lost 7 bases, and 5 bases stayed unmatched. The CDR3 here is CASSTGQGDNSPLHF. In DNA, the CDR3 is TGTGCCAGCAGTACCGGACAGGGGGACAATTCACCCCTCCACTTT.

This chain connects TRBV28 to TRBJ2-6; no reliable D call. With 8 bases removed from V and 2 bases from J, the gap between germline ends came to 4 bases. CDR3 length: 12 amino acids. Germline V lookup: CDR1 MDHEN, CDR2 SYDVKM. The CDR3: CASFTGANVLTF. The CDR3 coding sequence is TGTGCCAGCTTTACTGGGGCCAACGTCCTGACTTTC.

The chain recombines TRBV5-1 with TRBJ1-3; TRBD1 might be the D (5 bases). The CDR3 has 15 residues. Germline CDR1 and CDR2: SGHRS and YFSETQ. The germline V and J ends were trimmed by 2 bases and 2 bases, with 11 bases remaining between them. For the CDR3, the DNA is TGCGCCAGCAGCTTCGATTGGGGGGCTGGAAACACCATATATTTT. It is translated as CASSFDWGAGNTIYF.

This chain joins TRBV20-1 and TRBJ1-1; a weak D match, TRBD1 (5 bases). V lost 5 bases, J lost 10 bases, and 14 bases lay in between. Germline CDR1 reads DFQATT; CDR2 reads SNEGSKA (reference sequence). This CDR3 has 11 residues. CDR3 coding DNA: TGCAGTGCTGGGTTAGGGGTAGGAGCTTTCTTT. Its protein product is CSAGLGVGAFF.

In DNA form, the CDR3 reads TGCGCCAGCAGCCAACCGCACGGGACTAGCCCCTACGAGCAGTACTTC. Translation gives CASSQPHGTSPYEQYF. The chain couples TRBV4-1 to TRBJ2-7, with TRBD2 matching over 9 bases. CDR1 is MGHRA and CDR2 is YSYEKL in the germline V gene. V trimming: 2 bases; J trimming: 2 bases; junction bases outside the gene matches: 7. CDR3 length equals 16 residues.

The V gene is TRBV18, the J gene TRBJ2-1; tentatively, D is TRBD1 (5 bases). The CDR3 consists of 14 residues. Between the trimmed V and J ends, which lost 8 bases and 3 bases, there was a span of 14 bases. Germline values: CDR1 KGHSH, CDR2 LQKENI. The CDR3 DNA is TGTGCCAGCATATTCACAGGTGACTACAATGAGCAGTTCTTC. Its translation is CASIFTGDYNEQFF.

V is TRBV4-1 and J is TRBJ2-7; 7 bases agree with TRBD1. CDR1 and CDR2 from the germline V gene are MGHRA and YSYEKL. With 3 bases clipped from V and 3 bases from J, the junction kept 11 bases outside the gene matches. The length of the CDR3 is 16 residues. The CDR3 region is CASSHPNRGNIYEQYF. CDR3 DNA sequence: TGCGCCAGCAGCCATCCAAACAGGGGTAACATCTACGAGCAGTACTTC.

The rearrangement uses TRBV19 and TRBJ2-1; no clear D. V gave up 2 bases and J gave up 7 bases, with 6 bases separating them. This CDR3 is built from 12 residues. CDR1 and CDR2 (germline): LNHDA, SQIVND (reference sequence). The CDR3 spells CASSISQNEQFF. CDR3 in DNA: TGTGCCAGTAGTATATCGCAGAATGAGCAGTTCTTC.

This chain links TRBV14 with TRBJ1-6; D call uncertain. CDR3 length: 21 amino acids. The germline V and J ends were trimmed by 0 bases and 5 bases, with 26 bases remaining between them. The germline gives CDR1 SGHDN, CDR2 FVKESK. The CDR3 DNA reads TGTGCCAGCAGCCAAGATATTCTGCAAACTGACCTCCGGGGTAATAATTCACCCCTCCACTTT. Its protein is CASSQDILQTDLRGNNSPLHF.

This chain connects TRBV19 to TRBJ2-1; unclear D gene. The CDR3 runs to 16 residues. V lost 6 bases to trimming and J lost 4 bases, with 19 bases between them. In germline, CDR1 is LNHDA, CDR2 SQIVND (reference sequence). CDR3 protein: CASSTMPLSPYNEQFF. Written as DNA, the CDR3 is TGTGCCAGTAGCACAATGCCACTATCCCCTTACAATGAGCAGTTCTTC.

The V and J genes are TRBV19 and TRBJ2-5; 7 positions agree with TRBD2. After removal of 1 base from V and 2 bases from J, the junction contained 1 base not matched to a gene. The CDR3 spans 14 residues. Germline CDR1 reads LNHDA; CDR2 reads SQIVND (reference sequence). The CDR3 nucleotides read TGTGCCAGTAGTATAGGGGGGGGTCAAGAGACCCAGTACTTC. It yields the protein CASSIGGGQETQYF.

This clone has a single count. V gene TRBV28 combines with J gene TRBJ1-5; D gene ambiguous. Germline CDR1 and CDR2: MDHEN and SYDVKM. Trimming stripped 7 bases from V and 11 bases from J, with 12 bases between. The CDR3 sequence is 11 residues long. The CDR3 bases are TGTGCCAGCAATCTGTTCGGAGCCCAGCATTTT. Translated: CASNLFGAQHF. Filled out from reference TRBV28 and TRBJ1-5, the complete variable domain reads DVKVTQSSRYLVKRTGEKVFLECVQDMDHENMFWYRQDPGLGLRLIYFSYDVKMKEKGDIPEGYSVSREKKERFSLILESASTNQTSMYLCASNLFGAQHFGDGTRLSIL.

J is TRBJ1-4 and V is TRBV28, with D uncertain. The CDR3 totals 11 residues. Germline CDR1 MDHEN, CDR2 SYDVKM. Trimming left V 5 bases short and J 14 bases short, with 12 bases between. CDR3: CASSTRSLLFF. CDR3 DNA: TGTGCCAGCAGTACCCGGAGTCTCCTGTTTTTT.

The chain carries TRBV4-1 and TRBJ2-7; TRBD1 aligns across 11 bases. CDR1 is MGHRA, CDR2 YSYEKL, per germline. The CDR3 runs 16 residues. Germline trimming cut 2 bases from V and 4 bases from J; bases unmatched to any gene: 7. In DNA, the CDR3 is TGCGCCAGCAGCCAAACGTCCGGGACAGGGGGGTACGAGCAGTACTTC. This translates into CASSQTSGTGGYEQYF.